This T cell receptor beta chain was retrieved from a study of STAT5B mutations in CD4+ large granular lymphocyte leukemia. General study results and limits: Top patient clones used TRBV06 genes more often: 8/27 versus 2/35 in controls. Patient CD4-sorted repertoires looked more clonal than healthy CD4+ repertoires, even without putative leukemic clones.

Healthy controls were blood donor buffy coats. Germline CDR1 MRHNA, CDR2 SNTAGT. Trimming cost V 4 bases and J 5 bases; bases outside gene matches: 1. CDR3 length equals 14 residues. A note on this clone: Antigen specificity is unknown.

Assay: immunoSEQ multiplex PCR; the TCRdb copy retains only in-frame clones and omits some. The sample carries about 33,000 clones, around 76% recorded once. This chain uses TRBV6-4 with TRBJ2-1, with 11 positions matching TRBD2. This sequence was found in a human donor in good health. The sequenced sample was CD4+ T cells from blood buffy coats. CDR3 in DNA: TGTGCCAGCAGTGTACTAGCGGGGGACAATGAGCAGTTCTTC. Translating it yields CASSVLAGDNEQFF.